This TCR beta chain was recorded in a study of blood T cell repertoires in COVID-19. The overall study: Samples representing acute and convalescent COVID-19 were sourced from the United States, Italy and Spain.

Method: immunoSEQ multiplex PCR; TCRdb's copy keeps in-frame clones and lacks some. The table records over 150,000 clones, over 60% of them present only once. There are 13 residues in the CDR3. Trimming cost V 5 bases and J 3 bases, with 11 bases left between them. Germline assignment: CDR1 MNHEY and CDR2 SVGAGI. The source of this sequence is a woman aged 80 or over with acute or convalescent COVID-19. The V and J genes are TRBV6-5 and TRBJ2-7; D not resolved. The sample consisted of peripheral blood. The CDR3 loop is CASSQAEIYEQYF. CDR3 in DNA: TGTGCCAGCAGTCAGGCCGAGATCTACGAGCAGTACTTC.